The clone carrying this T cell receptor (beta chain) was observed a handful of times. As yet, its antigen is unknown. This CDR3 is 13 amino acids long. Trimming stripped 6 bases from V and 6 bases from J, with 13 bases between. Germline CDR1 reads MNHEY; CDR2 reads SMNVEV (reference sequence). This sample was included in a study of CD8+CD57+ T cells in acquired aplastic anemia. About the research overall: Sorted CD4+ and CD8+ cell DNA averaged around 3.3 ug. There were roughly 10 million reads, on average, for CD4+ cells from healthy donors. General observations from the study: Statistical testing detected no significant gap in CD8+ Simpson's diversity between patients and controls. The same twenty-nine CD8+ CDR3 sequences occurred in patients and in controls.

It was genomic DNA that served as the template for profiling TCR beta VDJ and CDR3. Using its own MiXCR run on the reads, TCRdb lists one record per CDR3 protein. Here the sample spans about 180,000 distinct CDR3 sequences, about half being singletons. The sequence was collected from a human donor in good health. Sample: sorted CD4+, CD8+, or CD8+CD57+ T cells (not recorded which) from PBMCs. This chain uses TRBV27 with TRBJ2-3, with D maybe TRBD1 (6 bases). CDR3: CASSTDRRDTQYF. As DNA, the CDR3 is TGTGCCAGCAGCACAGACAGGCGGGATACGCAGTATTTT.